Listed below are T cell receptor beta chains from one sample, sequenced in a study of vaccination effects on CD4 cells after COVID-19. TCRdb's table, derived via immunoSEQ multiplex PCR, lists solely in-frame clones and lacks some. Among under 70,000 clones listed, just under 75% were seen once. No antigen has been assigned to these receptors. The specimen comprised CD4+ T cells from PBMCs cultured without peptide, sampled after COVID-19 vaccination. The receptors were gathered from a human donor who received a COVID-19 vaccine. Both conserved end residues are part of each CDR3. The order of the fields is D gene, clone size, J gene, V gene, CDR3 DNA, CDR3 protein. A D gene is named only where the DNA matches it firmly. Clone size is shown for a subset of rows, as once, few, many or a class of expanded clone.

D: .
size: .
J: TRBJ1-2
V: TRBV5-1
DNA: TGCGCCAGCAGCTTGTCAGGGGCCTATGGCTACACCTTC
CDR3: CASSLSGAYGYTF

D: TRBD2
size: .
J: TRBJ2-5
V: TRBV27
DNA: TGTGCCGTAGGGGGTTCCCGGGGGGGCTATGAGACCCAGTACTTC
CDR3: CAVGGSRGGYETQYF

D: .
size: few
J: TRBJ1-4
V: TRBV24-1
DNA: TGTGCCACCAGTGATCCCCGGGACAATGAAAAACTGTTTTTT
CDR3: CATSDPRDNEKLFF

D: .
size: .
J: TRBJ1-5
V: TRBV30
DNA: TGTGCCTGGGGGGGTCAAAGCAATCAGCCCCAGCATTTT
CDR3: CAWGGQSNQPQHF

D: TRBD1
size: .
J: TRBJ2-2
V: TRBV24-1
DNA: TGTGCCACCAGTGATCCGGGACAGGGGACCGGGGAGCTGTTTTTT
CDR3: CATSDPGQGTGELFF

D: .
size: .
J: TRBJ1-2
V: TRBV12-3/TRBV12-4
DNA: TGTGCCAGCAGTCCCGATCATCCCTATGGCTACACCTTC
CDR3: CASSPDHPYGYTF

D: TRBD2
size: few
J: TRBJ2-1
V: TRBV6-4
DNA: TGTGCCAGCAGTTTGTGGGCTGGGGCGGGGGGGCCAAGGAACAATGAGCAGTTCTTC
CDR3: CASSLWAGAGGPRNNEQFF

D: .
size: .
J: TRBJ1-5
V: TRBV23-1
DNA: TGCGCCAGCAGTCATCCCCCCACGGGGGGTGGGCCCCAGCATTTT
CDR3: CASSHPPTGGGPQHF

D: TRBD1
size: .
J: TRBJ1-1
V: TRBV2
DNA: TGTGCCAGCAGTTACTCCGGGACAGGAAGATTTACTGAAGCTTTCTTT
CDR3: CASSYSGTGRFTEAFF

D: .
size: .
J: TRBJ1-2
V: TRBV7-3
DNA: TGTGCCAGCAGCTTAACAGGGGAAAGGGGCTACACCTTC
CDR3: CASSLTGERGYTF

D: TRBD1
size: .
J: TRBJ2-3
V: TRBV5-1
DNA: TGCGCCAGCAGCGAGGGACAGGGGGCTGTCGGTACGCAGTATTTT
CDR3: CASSEGQGAVGTQYF

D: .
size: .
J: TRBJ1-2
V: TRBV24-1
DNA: TGTGCCACCAGTGATCCAGGACTGAAACACTATGGCTACACCTTC
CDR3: CATSDPGLKHYGYTF

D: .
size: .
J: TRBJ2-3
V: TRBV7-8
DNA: TGTGCCAGCAGCTCTCGAGGACAGACTACCACAGATACGCAGTATTTT
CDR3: CASSSRGQTTTDTQYF

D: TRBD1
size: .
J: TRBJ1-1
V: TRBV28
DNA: TGTGCCAGCAGGGGACAGGGCTGGGACACTGAAGCTTTCTTT
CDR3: CASRGQGWDTEAFF

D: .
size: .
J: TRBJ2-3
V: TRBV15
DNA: TGTGCCACCAGCAGAGATAGACAAGATACGCAGTATTTT
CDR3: CATSRDRQDTQYF

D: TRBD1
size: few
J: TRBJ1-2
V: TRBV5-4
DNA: TGTGCCAGCAGCTTACCGGGACAGAATTTCGTCTACACCTTC
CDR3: CASSLPGQNFVYTF

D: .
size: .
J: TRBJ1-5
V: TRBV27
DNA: TGTGCCAGCAGTTTATTTGGGGGTAATGTAGGCAATCAGCCCCAGCATTTT
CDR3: CASSLFGGNVGNQPQHF

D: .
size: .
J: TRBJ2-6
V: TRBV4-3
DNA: TGCGCCAGCAGCCAGGCCGACAGTAGGGTGTTAGCTGGGGCCAACGTCCTGACTTTC
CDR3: CASSQADSRVLAGANVLTF

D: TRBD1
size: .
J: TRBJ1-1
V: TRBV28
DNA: TGTGCCAGCAGTTCCCCGTATGGGACAGGGACCACTGAAGCTTTCTTT
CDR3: CASSSPYGTGTTEAFF

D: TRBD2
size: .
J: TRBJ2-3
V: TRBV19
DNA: TGTGCCAGTACCACCAGGGGCGGGGGGAACACAGATACGCAGTATTTT
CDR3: CASTTRGGGNTDTQYF

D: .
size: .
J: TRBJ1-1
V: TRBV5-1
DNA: TGCGCCAGCGCCACAGCGGGCATGAACACTGAAGCTTTCTTT
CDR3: CASATAGMNTEAFF

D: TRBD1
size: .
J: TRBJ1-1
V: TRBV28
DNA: TGTGCCAGCAGTTTCGCTACAGGGGCGAACACTGAAGCTTTCTTT
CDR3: CASSFATGANTEAFF

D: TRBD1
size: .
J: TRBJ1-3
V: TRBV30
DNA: TGTGCCTGGAGGCCATCAGGGGGCCTCTTAAGAACCATATATTTT
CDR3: CAWRPSGGLLRTIYF

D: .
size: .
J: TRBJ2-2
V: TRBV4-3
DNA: TGCGCCAGCAGCCAACAACATTACACCGGGGAGCTGTTTTTT
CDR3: CASSQQHYTGELFF

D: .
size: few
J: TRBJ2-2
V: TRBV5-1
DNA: TGCGCCAGCAGCTGGGGGGCATCCAACACCGGGGAGCTGTTTTTT
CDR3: CASSWGASNTGELFF

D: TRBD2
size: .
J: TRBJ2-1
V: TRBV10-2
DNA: TGCGCCAGCAGCGGGACTAGCGGGGGCTATGAGCAGTTCTTC
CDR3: CASSGTSGGYEQFF